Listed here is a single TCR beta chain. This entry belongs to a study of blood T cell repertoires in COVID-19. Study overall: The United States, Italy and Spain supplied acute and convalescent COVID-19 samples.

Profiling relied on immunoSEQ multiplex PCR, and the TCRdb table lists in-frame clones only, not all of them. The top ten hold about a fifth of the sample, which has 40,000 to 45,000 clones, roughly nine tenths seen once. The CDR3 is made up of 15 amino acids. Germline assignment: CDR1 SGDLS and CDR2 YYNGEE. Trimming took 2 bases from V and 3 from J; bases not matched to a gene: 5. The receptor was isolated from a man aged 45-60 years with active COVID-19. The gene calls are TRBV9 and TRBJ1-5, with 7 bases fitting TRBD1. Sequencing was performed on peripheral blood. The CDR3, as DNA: TGTGCCAGCAGCGTCGGGACAGCATACAATCAGCCCCAGCATTTT. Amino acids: CASSVGTAYNQPQHF.